The T cell receptor (beta chain) described here comes from a study of blood T cells in healthy people across ages. Every participating donor contributed roughly 9.6 milliliters of peripheral blood through a draw. Trimming pared 8 bases from V and 5 bases from J, leaving 19 bases between. The CDR3 runs to 14 residues. From germline, CDR1 is DFQATT and CDR2 SNEGSKA (reference sequence). Primers used in a second PCR of about 6 to 11 cycles were a sample-barcoded 5' primer and a J-beta primer mix. TCRdb analysed the 5' RACE reads with MiXCR anew, one entry per CDR3 protein. The sample lists some 760,000 distinct CDR3 sequences, roughly 25% occurring once. These data also formed part of another study, on T cells of mothers and their children. That paper notes: Donors comprised three healthy Caucasian mothers plus their six children.

Sequenced input: blood. The chain links TRBV20-1 to TRBJ2-4; no definite D call. This receptor was obtained from a boy between 10 and 17 years old in good health. Here the CDR3 reads CSIHKTGSENIQYF. DNA for the CDR3: TGCAGTATACACAAGACCGGATCCGAAAACATTCAGTACTTC.